These T cell receptor beta chains were read from a single sample in a study of metastatic and nonmetastatic thyroid tumors. Through MiXCR, TCRdb re-clonotyped the PCR reads. This sample has 90,000 or so clones; over 8.5% occur once, and the top ten carry around 9.2%. Sequencing used blood. Receptor source: a female donor with papillary thyroid cancer or a benign thyroid nodule (not recorded which). Some clones in this sample may be carry-over from other donors' samples. Each CDR3 is given with its conserved first and last residue. A D gene is named only where the DNA matches it firmly.

d_call v_call cdr3_aa
. TRBV29-1 CSVVGGTEAFF
TRBD1 TRBV11-1 CASSARTGGSGNTIYF
TRBD1 TRBV6-1 CASWGQGVRGYTF
. TRBV6-1 CASSSGRRYQPQHF
TRBD2 TRBV30 CAWSGTSGRTGELFF
. TRBV7-3 CASSLISELNTEAFF
TRBD1 TRBV5-1 CASSFGTGQTDTQYF
. TRBV30 CASAGSPVYNEQFF
TRBD2 TRBV20-1 CSARAGGNTGELFF
. TRBV15 CATRVDTSLARRETQYF
. TRBV30 CAWSVGGAETQYF
. TRBV27 CASSGIGSSKETQYF
. TRBV7-2 CASSQGVGLNTEAFF
. TRBV27 CASSLNAGPSVRQYF
TRBD1 TRBV7-2 CASSFLTGGYDTGELFF
. TRBV11-1 CASTMGVSTDTQYF
TRBD2 TRBV6-2/TRBV6-3 CASSFRTSGGDQETQYF
. TRBV19 CASSSEGDVGYTF
. TRBV28 CASSFRSDGAYEQYF
. TRBV18 CASSRWGDTEAFF
. TRBV24-1 CATSDSLGSYEQYF
. TRBV24-1 CAPRGFRGKRDHEQFF
. TRBV12-5 CASGLSESSPLHF
. TRBV7-9 CASALERLTF
. TRBV7-3 CASSLSGGGNQPQHF
TRBD2 TRBV5-1 CASTKREGAFNEQFF
. TRBV5-1 CASSLNLNNEAFF
. TRBV6-5 CASSYSGSHNEKLFF
. TRBV30 CAWSRTDYNSPLHF
. TRBV30 CAWSEFGTPNQETQYF
. TRBV3-1 CASSPGEVNYGYTF
. TRBV7-7 CASSLDGPGQSSYEQYF
. TRBV5-6 CASSWSPHEQFF
. TRBV10-3 CAITPSKQVTMNEQFF
. TRBV27 CASAGRQGNQPQHF
TRBD1 TRBV27 CASSLSRTGVPYEQYF
. TRBV10-3 CAISEGTTLFTDTQYF
TRBD2 TRBV6-4 CASSRGGSTDTQYF
TRBD1 TRBV19 CASSEGQGARETQYF
. TRBV4-1 CASSQGYGYTF
. TRBV30 CAWADGLNSPLHF
. TRBV7-9 CASSSSTGVNYGYTF
TRBD2 TRBV4-2 CASSQGSGGTYNEQFF
. TRBV27 CASSLQQGSYEQYF
TRBD1 TRBV20-1 CSARKRDSGYGYTF
TRBD2 TRBV9 CASSVEPSGHTDTQYF
. TRBV5-1 CASSLGAGRNTDTQYF
. TRBV18 CASSPIQVVSTDTQYF
TRBD1 TRBV28 CASRLQGDSSYEQYF
. TRBV19 CASSIVAGANVLTF
TRBD1 TRBV28 CASSGTENEKLFF
. TRBV12-3/TRBV12-4 CASKEADASPLHF
. TRBV6-5 CASSYSLPSPLHF
. TRBV6-5 CASSYSPSYRENQPQHF
. TRBV18 CASSPSSGTDTQYF